These 19 T cell receptor beta chains were all obtained from the same sample, sequenced in a study of blood T cell repertoires in COVID-19. Generated by immunoSEQ multiplex PCR, the TCRdb table keeps only in-frame clones and is missing some. The sample gives about 310,000 clones, roughly 90% of which show up once; approximately 2.4% is in the top ten. The source material was peripheral blood. Receptors originate from a man aged 18 to 35 with active or convalescent COVID-19.

The CDR3 sequence: CASSESENIQYF. The CDR3 DNA sequence: TGTGCCAGCAGTGAATCGGAAAACATTCAGTACTTC. The rearrangement uses TRBV25-1 and TRBJ2-4; D remains unclear. Between the trimmed V and J ends, which lost 1 base and 5 bases, there was a span of 3 bases. Looked up from germline, CDR1 is MGHDK and CDR2 is SYGVNS. The CDR3 has 12 residues. The full variable domain, in which reference TRBV25-1 and TRBJ2-4 provide the parts outside the CDR3, is EADIYQTPRYLVIGTGKKITLECSQTMGHDKMYWYQQDPGMELHLIHYSYGVNSTEKGDLSSESTVSRIRTEHFPLTLESARPSHTSQYLCASSESENIQYFGAGTRLSVL.

This CDR3 is CASGDTRLAGEQETQYF. CDR3 bases: TGTGCTAGTGGCGACACTAGACTAGCGGGAGAACAAGAGACCCAGTACTTC. The V call is TRBV12-5, the J call TRBJ2-5, with 12 bases lining up with TRBD2. V gave up 6 bases and J gave up 2 bases; unmatched junction bases: 10. The germline V gene encodes CDR1 LGHNT and CDR2 FRNRAP. CDR3 size: 17 residues.

The sample holds one count of this clone. The chain joins TRBV6-5 to TRBJ2-6; a weak D match, TRBD2 (6 bases). Looked up from germline, CDR1 is MNHEY and CDR2 is SVGAGI. This CDR3 has 15 amino acids. V was pared by 6 bases and J by 1 base, with 10 bases between. This chain's CDR3 is CASSPGTSGANVLTF. DNA of the CDR3: TGTGCCAGCAGCCCAGGGACTTCTGGGGCCAACGTCCTGACTTTC.

V usage is TRBV5-1 and J usage is TRBJ1-2; D is unclear. Germline V CDR1 and CDR2: SGHRS, YFSETQ. Between the trimmed V and J ends, which lost 4 bases and 0 bases, there was a span of 7 bases. CDR3 length: 13 residues. CDR3 DNA sequence: TGCGCCAGCAGCCCCGGGACTAACTATGGCTACACCTTC. It codes for CASSPGTNYGYTF.

The chain carries TRBV28 and TRBJ2-7; TRBD2 is a possible D gene (5 bases). Trimming took 2 bases from V and 0 from J, leaving 8 bases between them. The CDR3 loop spans 14 amino acids. Looked up from germline, CDR1 is MDHEN and CDR2 is SYDVKM. The CDR3 nucleotides are TGTGCCAGCAGTTTACAGCGGAGCTCCTACGAGCAGTACTTC. This sequence encodes CASSLQRSSYEQYF.

The V gene is TRBV4-1, the J gene TRBJ2-3; D is possibly TRBD1 (6 bases). The CDR3 has 15 amino acids. V was cut by 1 base and J by 0 bases, with 8 bases left in between. Germline CDR1 reads MGHRA; CDR2 reads YSYEKL. The CDR3 sequence: CASSQVGTSTDTQYF. The CDR3 coding sequence is TGCGCCAGCAGCCAAGTGGGGACAAGCACAGATACGCAGTATTTT.

The DNA for the CDR3 is TGCGCCAGCTCCGCAGGGCGAGTGGCGACCCAGTACTTC. Translated, it gives CASSAGRVATQYF. The V call is TRBV10-2, the J call TRBJ2-5; tentative D call: TRBD1 (5 bases). Germline assignment: CDR1 WSHSY and CDR2 SAAADI. The CDR3 covers 13 residues. Deletions cut 8 bases from V and 7 bases from J, with 17 bases between.

The chain uses TRBV29-1 and TRBJ1-1; no clear D gene. V was trimmed by 6 bases and J by 0 bases, leaving 14 bases between them. The CDR3 is 14 amino acids. CDR1 is SQVTM and CDR2 is ANQGSEA in the germline V gene. The CDR3 nucleotides are TGCAGCGTCGAACTTAGTTCTATGAACACTGAAGCTTTCTTT. Protein: CSVELSSMNTEAFF.

This clone has only one observation. The chain recombines TRBV6-5 with TRBJ1-1; 10 nucleotides line up with TRBD1. V shed 6 bases, J shed 0 bases, and the junction held 4 bases outside the gene matches. This CDR3 is 15 amino acids long. CDR1 and CDR2 from the germline V gene are MNHEY and SVGAGI. The CDR3 loop is CASREGQGLNTEAFF. The CDR3 nucleotides are TGTGCCAGCAGGGAGGGACAGGGGTTGAACACTGAAGCTTTCTTT.

This rearrangement joins TRBV7-2 to TRBJ1-1, with D unclear. Germline-derived CDR1 and CDR2 are SGHTA and FQGNSA. The CDR3 covers 14 residues. V lost 10 bases, J lost 1 base, and 16 bases lay in between. CDR3: CATTPSPGNTEAFF. Written as DNA, the CDR3 is TGTGCCACCACTCCTTCCCCGGGGAACACTGAAGCTTTCTTT.

This clone was observed a few times. The chain carries TRBV6-5 and TRBJ1-6, with D unresolved. CDR1 is MNHEY and CDR2 is SVGAGI in the germline V gene. This CDR3 is built from 13 residues. V dropped 0 bases and J dropped 13 bases, with 10 bases sitting between them. CDR3 amino acids: CASSYSSSPPLHF. CDR3 DNA: TGTGCCAGCAGTTACTCGAGTAGCCCCCCCCTCCACTTT.

This clone showed up just once. The chain is built from TRBV27 and TRBJ2-1, with 9 bases matching TRBD1. The CDR3 consists of 15 residues. V trimming: 6 bases; J trimming: 4 bases; junction bases outside the gene matches: 7. CDR1 and CDR2 from the germline V gene are MNHEY and SMNVEV (reference sequence). The CDR3 DNA reads TGTGCCAGCAGAGAAGACAGGGGGATATACAATGAGCAGTTCTTC. Protein product: CASREDRGIYNEQFF.

The chain links TRBV7-2 to TRBJ2-7; possibly TRBD1 for D (6 bases). V lost 4 bases and J lost 5, with 21 bases in between. This CDR3 region has 16 residues. The germline V gene encodes CDR1 SGHTA and CDR2 FQGNSA. The chain's CDR3 is CASSWSRDTIPHEQYF. Written as DNA, the CDR3 is TGTGCCAGCAGCTGGTCTAGGGACACCATTCCCCACGAGCAGTACTTC.

The chain joins TRBV4-1 to TRBJ2-1; TRBD1 aligns across 8 bases. Germline V lookup: CDR1 MGHRA, CDR2 YSYEKL. Germline trimming cut 0 bases from V and 8 bases from J; bases unmatched to any gene: 12. The CDR3 is 17 residues long. CDR3 in DNA: TGCGCCAGCAGCCAAGATGATTCAGGGGGCGGAATCGATGAGCAGTTCTTC. It is translated as CASSQDDSGGGIDEQFF.

This clone was detected ten times or more. The chain recombines TRBV6-5 with TRBJ2-7; 13 bases match TRBD2. Per germline, CDR1 MNHEY and CDR2 SVGAGI. The CDR3 spans 15 residues. Germline trimming cut 0 bases from V and 4 bases from J; bases unmatched to any gene: 0. The CDR3 reads CASSYSTSGGYEQYF. The CDR3 DNA sequence: TGTGCCAGCAGTTACTCGACTAGCGGGGGGTACGAGCAGTACTTC.

This chain joins TRBV19 and TRBJ1-1; TRBD1 is a possible D gene (5 bases). V gave up 5 bases and J gave up 0 bases, with 22 bases separating them. Germline V gene data show CDR1 as LNHDA and CDR2 as SQIVND (reference sequence). CDR3 length equals 18 residues. The CDR3, as DNA: TGTGCCAGTAGTGTAAGACAGTTCCCGAATTTTATGAACACTGAAGCTTTCTTT. Amino acids: CASSVRQFPNFMNTEAFF.

The chain links TRBV28 to TRBJ2-5, with 9 bases fitting TRBD2. Unmatched junction bases numbered 7, after V lost 5 bases and J lost 3 bases. Germline CDR1 reads MDHEN; CDR2 reads SYDVKM. The CDR3 spans 15 residues. CDR3 sequence (DNA): TGTGCCAGCAGTATCAGGACTAGCGCGAAAGAGACCCAGTACTTC. This sequence encodes CASSIRTSAKETQYF.

This chain connects TRBV18 to TRBJ1-5, with 8 bases fitting TRBD1. The V segment lost 3 bases and the J segment 5 bases; nucleotides outside the gene matches: 3. Per the germline V gene, CDR1 is KGHSH and CDR2 is LQKENI. The CDR3 is made up of 14 amino acids. Written as DNA, the CDR3 is TGTGCCAGCTCACCGACAGGGGACGATCAGCCCCAGCATTTT. Protein product: CASSPTGDDQPQHF. Full variable domain (outside the CDR3, taken from reference TRBV18 and TRBJ1-5): NAGVMQNPRHLVRRRGQEARLRCSPMKGHSHVYWYRQLPEEGLKFMVYLQKENIIDESGMPKERFSAEFPKEGPSILRIQQVVRGDSAAYFCASSPTGDDQPQHFGDGTRLSIL.

The chain carries TRBV3-1 (or the pseudogene TRBV3-2) and TRBJ2-7, with 10 bases that match TRBD1. The germline gives CDR1 LGHDT, CDR2 YNNKEL (reference sequence). The CDR3 is 14 residues long. V gave up 4 bases and J gave up 5 bases; unmatched junction bases: 5. The CDR3 bases are TGTGCCAGCAGCCGGGACAGGGGTGGACACGAGCAGTACTTC. This gives the protein CASSRDRGGHEQYF.